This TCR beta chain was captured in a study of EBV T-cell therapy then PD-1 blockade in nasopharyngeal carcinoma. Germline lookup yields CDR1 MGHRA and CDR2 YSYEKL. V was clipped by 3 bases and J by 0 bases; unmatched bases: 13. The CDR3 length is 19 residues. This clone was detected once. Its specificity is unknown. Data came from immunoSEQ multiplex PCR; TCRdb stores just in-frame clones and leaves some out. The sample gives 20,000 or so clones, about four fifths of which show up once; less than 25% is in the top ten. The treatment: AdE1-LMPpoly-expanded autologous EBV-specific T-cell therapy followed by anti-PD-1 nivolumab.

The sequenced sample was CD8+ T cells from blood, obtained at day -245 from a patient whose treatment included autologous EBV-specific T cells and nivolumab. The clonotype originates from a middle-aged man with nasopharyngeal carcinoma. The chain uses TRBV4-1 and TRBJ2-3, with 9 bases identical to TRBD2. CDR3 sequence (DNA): TGCGCCAGCAGCCATCGCCGGGGAGGGCTAGCGGGGAGCACAGATACGCAGTATTTT. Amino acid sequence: CASSHRRGGLAGSTDTQYF.